This T cell receptor (beta chain) was profiled in a study of shared T cell receptors in the human thymus. This table comes from immunoSEQ multiplex PCR, and its TCRdb copy is limited to in-frame clones, with some not included. This sample has a few hundred thousand clones, with 95% found just once. The CDR3 extends over 18 amino acids. The V and J ends lost 0 bases and 3 bases, in that order; junction bases with no gene match: 12. CDR1 is LNHNV, CDR2 YYDKDF, per germline (reference sequence). V gene TRBV15 combines with J gene TRBJ2-7, with 9 positions matching TRBD2. Sequences were obtained from thymocytes. This sequence originates from a human donor. The CDR3 loop is CATSRDRGLAGTGYEQYF. The CDR3 nucleotides read TGTGCCACCAGCAGAGATAGGGGGCTAGCGGGAACGGGCTACGAGCAGTACTTC. Full variable domain (rest looked up from reference TRBV15 and TRBJ2-7): DAMVIQNPRYQVTQFGKPVTLSCSQTLNHNVMYWYQQKSSQAPKLLFHYYDKDFNNEADTPDNFQSRRPNTSFCFLDIRSPGLGDTAMYLCATSRDRGLAGTGYEQYFGPGTRLTVT.